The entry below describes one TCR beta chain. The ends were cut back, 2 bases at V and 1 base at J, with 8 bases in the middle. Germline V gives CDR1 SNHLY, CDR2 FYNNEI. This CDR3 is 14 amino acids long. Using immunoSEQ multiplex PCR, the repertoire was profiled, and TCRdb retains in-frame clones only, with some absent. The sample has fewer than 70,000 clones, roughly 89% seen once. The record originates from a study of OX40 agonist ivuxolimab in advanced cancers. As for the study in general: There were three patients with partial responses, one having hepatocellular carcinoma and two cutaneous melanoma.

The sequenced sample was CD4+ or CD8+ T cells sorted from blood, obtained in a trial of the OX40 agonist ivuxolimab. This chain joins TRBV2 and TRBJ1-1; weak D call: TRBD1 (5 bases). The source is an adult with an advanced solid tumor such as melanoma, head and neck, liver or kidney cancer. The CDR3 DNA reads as TGTGCCAGCAGTGAACAGGGACCGAACACTGAAGCTTTCTTT. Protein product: CASSEQGPNTEAFF.